The text below deals with one TCR beta chain. The table came from immunoSEQ multiplex PCR; TCRdb's copy has only in-frame clones and leaves some out. The repertoire includes more than 1.2 million clones, 97% to 99% of them detected once, and around 0.33% sits in the top ten. These data belong to a study of shared clonotypes between healthy human individuals. The source is a man younger than 40 in good health. Sequencing was carried out using naive CD4+ T cells sorted from blood. Subset given: CD45RA+ positively selected.

CDR3 in DNA: TGTGCCAGCAGCAAAGTCCCGACAGACTCTGGGGCCAACGTCCTGACTTTC. Residues: CASSKVPTDSGANVLTF. The chain couples TRBV21-1 to TRBJ2-6; the D call in the table, TRBD1, was not verified against the DNA. TRBV21-1 is designated a pseudogene. The CDR3 has 17 amino acids.